This T cell receptor beta chain originates from a study of PD-L1 blockade in urothelial cancer. Assay: immunoSEQ multiplex PCR; the TCRdb copy retains only in-frame clones and omits some. The repertoire includes just over 35,000 clones, roughly 36% of them detected once, and around 9% sits in the top ten. CDR3 size: 17 residues. Trimming cost V 4 bases and J 0 bases; bases outside gene matches: 6. CDR1 and CDR2 (germline): SGHRS, YFSETQ. This TCR was sampled from a man aged 60-69 years with urothelial cancer. This chain uses TRBV5-1 with TRBJ2-7; 14 bases fit TRBD2. This sample comprised tumor tissue, obtained before atezolizumab (anti-PD-L1) treatment. The CDR3 nucleotides are TGCGCCAGCAGCCCGGGACTAGCGGGGGCTAGCTCCTACGAGCAGTACTTC. It is translated as CASSPGLAGASSYEQYF.